Sequencing of this T cell receptor (beta chain) was carried out in a study of molecular identifiers for immune sequencing clone quantification. The CDR3 length is 14 residues. Germline loops: CDR1 MDHEN, CDR2 SYDVKM. The V end lost 1 base, the J end lost 3 bases, and 9 bases lay between the germline ends. The table lists this clonotype with a few counts. The antigen is not known. TCRdb recomputed calls from the PCR reads with MiXCR, one row per CDR3 protein. The sample contains approximately 630,000 distinct CDR3 sequences, about 25% of which appear only once. Notes on the study in general: Identical barcode-sharing TCR molecules could lead to underestimated sizes for highly expanded clones.

The TCR was taken from a human donor in good health. Some libraries in this study had Jurkat cell RNA spiked in. This rearrangement joins TRBV28 to TRBJ1-2; D ambiguous. The material sequenced was naive CD8+ T cells from blood, with Jurkat cell RNA spiked in. Subset here: FACS-sorted CD8+CD4-CCR7+CD45RA+ naive T cells. The CDR3 DNA reads TGTGCCAGCAGTTTATACGGCGGGGACTATGGCTACACCTTC. It specifies CASSLYGGDYGYTF.